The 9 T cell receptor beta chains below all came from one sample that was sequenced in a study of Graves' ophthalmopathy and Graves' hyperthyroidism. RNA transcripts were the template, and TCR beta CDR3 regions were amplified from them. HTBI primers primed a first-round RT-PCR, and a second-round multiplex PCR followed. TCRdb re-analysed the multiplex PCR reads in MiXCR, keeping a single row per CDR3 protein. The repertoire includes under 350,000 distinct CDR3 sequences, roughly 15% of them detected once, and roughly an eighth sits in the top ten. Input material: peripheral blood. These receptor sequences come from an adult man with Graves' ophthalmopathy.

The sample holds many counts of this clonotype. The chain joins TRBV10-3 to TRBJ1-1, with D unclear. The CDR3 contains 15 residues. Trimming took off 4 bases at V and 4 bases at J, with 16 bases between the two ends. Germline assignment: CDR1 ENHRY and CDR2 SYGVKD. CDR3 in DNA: TGTGCCATCAGTGCCGGACCGGGAGCTGGCACTGAAGCTTTCTTT. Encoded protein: CAISAGPGAGTEAFF.

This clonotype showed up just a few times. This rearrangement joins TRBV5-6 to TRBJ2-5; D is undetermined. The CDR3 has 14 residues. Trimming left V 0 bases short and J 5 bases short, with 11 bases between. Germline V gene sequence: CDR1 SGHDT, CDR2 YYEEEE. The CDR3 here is CASSLGSAPETQYF. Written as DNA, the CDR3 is TGTGCCAGCAGCTTGGGAAGTGCCCCGGAGACCCAGTACTTC.

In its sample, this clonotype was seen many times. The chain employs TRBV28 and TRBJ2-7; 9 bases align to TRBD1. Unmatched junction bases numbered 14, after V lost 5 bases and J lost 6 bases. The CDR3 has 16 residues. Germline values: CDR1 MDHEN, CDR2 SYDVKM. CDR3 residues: CASSPRSPGQGSEQYF. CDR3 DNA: TGTGCCAGCAGTCCTCGGTCACCGGGACAGGGATCCGAGCAGTACTTC.

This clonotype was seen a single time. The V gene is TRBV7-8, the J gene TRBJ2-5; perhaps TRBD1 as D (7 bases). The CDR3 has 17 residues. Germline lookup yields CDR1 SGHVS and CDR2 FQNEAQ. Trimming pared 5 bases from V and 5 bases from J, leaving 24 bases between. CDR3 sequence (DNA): TGTGCCAGCAGCCCAGGGAACTACGGACAGGCGGGGGAGACCCAGTACTTC. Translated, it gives CASSPGNYGQAGETQYF. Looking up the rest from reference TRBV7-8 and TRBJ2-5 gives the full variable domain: GAGVSQSPRYKVAKRGQDVALRCDPISGHVSLFWYQQALGQGPEFLTYFQNEAQLDKSGLPSDRFFAERPEGSVSTLKIQRTQQEDSAVYLCASSPGNYGQAGETQYFGPGTRLLVL.

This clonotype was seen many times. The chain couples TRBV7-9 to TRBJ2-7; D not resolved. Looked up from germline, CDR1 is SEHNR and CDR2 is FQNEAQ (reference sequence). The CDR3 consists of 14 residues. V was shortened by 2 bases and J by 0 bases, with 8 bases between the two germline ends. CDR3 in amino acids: CASSLSRSSYEQYF. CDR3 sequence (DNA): TGTGCCAGCAGCTTAAGCCGAAGCTCCTACGAGCAGTACTTC.

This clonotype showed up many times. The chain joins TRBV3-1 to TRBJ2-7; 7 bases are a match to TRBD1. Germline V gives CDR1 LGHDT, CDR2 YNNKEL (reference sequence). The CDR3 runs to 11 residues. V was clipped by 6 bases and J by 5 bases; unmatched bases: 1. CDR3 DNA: TGTGCCAGCAGTCAGGGGGACGAGCAGTACTTC. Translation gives CASSQGDEQYF.

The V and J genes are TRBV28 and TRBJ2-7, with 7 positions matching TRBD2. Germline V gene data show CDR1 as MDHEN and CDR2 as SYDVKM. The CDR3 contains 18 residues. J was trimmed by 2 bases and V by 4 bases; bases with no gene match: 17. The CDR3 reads CASSSERGRGPAAYEQYF. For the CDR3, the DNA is TGTGCCAGCAGTTCAGAGCGGGGCCGTGGACCGGCCGCCTACGAGCAGTACTTC.

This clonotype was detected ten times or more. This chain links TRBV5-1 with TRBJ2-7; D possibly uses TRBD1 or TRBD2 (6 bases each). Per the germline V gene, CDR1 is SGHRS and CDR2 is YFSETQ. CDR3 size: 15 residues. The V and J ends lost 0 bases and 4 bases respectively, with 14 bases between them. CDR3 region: CASSLVGGGRYEQYF. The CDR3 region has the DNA TGCGCCAGCAGCTTGGTCGGTGGGGGGCGGTACGAGCAGTACTTC.

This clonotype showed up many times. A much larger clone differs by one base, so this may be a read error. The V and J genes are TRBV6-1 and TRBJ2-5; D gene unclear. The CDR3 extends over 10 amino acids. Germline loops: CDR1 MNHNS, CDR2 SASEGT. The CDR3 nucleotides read TGTGCCAGCAGGGAAGAGACCCAGTACTTC. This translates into CASREETQYF.